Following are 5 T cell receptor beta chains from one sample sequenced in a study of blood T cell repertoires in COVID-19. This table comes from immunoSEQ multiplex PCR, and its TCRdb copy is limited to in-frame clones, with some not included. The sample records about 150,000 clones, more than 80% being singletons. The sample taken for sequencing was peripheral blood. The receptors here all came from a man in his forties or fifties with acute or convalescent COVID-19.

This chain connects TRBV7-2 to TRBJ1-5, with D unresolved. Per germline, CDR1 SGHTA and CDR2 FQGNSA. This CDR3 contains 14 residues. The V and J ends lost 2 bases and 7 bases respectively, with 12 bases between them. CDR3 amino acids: CASSLYGSRQPQHF. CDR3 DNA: TGTGCCAGCAGCTTATACGGGAGCAGGCAGCCCCAGCATTTT.

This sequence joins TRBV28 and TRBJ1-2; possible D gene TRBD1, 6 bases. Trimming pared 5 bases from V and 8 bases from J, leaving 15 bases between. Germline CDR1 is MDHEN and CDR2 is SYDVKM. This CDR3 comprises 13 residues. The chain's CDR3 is CASSPSDRYGYTF. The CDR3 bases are TGTGCCAGCAGTCCCAGCGACAGGTACGGCTACACCTTC.

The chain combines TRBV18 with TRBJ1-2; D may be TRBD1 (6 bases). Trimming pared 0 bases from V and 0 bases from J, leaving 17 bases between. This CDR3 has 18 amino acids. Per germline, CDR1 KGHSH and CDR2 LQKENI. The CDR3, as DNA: TGTGCCAGCTCACCACCAAGTGCAGGGGACCTTGCTAACTATGGCTACACCTTC. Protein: CASSPPSAGDLANYGYTF.

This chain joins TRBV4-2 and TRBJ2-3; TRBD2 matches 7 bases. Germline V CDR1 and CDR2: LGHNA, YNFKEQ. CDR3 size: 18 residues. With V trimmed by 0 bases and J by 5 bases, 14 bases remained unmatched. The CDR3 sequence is CASSQDHPTSRMGDTQYF. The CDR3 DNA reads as TGTGCCAGCAGCCAAGACCATCCGACTAGCAGAATGGGAGATACGCAGTATTTT.

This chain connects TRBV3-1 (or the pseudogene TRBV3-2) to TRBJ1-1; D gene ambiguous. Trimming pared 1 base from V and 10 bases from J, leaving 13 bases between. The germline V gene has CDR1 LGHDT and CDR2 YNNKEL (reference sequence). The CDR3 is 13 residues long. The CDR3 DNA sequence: TGTGCCAGCAGCCAAGGGCCCTTAACGGGAGCTTTCTTT. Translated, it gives CASSQGPLTGAFF.